The 16 T cell receptor beta chains presented below share a single source sample, sequenced in a study of regulatory T cells in long-lasting Graves disease (dated by TCRdb to the early 2020s). Libraries were prepared through multiplex PCR. The instrument was an Illumina HiSeq 4000. iRepertoire HTBI primers and Arm-PCR amplification of CDR3 regions were used to construct TCR beta libraries. TCRdb reran the public reads through fastp at Q25 and MiXCR, keeping productive beta chains. Rows with a matching CDR3 protein are joined into one entry that keeps the most common DNA and genes. In all, the sample holds some 250,000 distinct CDR3 sequences, and more than 15% of those were seen once. Of the sample, 14% is held by the ten largest clones. The sample's time point label is to be understood as: newly diagnosed GD, antithyroid drugs for less than 3 months. RNA was extracted from PBMCs in TRIzol for both TCR sequencing and RNA sequencing.

These data were also reused for a study on T cells in Graves' hyperthyroidism and ophthalmopathy.

The sequences come from peripheral blood mononuclear cells (PBMCs), collected at new diagnosis, from a patient treated with antithyroid drugs. These receptors all come from a woman aged 25 to 45 with Graves disease. Donor details come from another sample of the same person, matched by shared clones.

The V gene is TRBV30, the J gene TRBJ2-3; D remains ambiguous. The CDR3 extends over 14 amino acids. CDR1 and CDR2 from the germline V gene are GTSNPN and SVGIG (reference sequence). V dropped 0 bases and J dropped 5 bases, with 12 bases sitting between them. In DNA form, the CDR3 reads TGTGCCTGGAGTGTACAAGCGAGTGGAGATACGCAGTATTTT. It specifies CAWSVQASGDTQYF. The full variable domain, with the rest looked up from reference TRBV30 and TRBJ2-3, is SQTIHQWPATLVQPVGSPLSLECTVEGTSNPNLYWYRQAAGRGLQLLFYSVGIGQISSEVPQNLSASRPQDRQFILSSKKLLLSDSGFYLCAWSVQASGDTQYFGPGTRLTVL.

This clonotype was recorded at least ten times. The chain joins TRBV4-2 to TRBJ2-1, with D hard to call. The CDR3 extends over 13 amino acids. Germline V CDR1 and CDR2: LGHNA, YNFKEQ. The V end was cut by 0 bases, the J end by 7 bases, with 7 bases between. CDR3 in amino acids: CASSQELPNEQFF. In DNA, the CDR3 is TGTGCCAGCAGCCAAGAGCTCCCAAATGAGCAGTTCTTC.

This clonotype came up many times. The CDR3 here is CASSLGGLNNEQFF. CDR3 nucleotides: TGTGCCAGCAGCTTGGGGGGCCTCAACAATGAGCAGTTCTTC. The chain combines TRBV5-6 with TRBJ2-1; TRBD1 might be the D (5 bases). Germline V gives CDR1 SGHDT, CDR2 YYEEEE. The V gene lost 0 bases and the J gene lost 5 bases, with 9 bases spanning the gap. This CDR3 contains 14 residues.

There are many counts of this clonotype. J is TRBJ2-3 and V is TRBV5-1; 8 bases fit TRBD1. Germline CDR1 SGHRS, CDR2 YFSETQ. CDR3 length: 15 residues. The V segment lost 4 bases and the J segment 0 bases; nucleotides outside the gene matches: 4. Here the CDR3 reads CASSIDRGSTDTQYF. The CDR3 DNA follows: TGCGCCAGCAGCATTGACAGGGGTAGCACAGATACGCAGTATTTT.

In its sample, this clonotype was seen many times. The chain combines TRBV10-2 with TRBJ1-5; D remains ambiguous. Germline CDR1 reads WSHSY; CDR2 reads SAAADI. V was shortened by 1 base and J by 2 bases, with 9 bases between the two germline ends. The CDR3 sequence is 15 residues long. CDR3 nucleotide sequence: TGCGCCAGCAGTGAGTACCAGACTGGCAATCAGCCCCAGCATTTT. It specifies CASSEYQTGNQPQHF.

This clonotype was observed at least ten times. The CDR3 DNA reads as TGTGCCAGCAGTGTGGACGACGAGAATGAGCAGTTCTTC. This translates into CASSVDDENEQFF. The chain combines TRBV6-1 with TRBJ2-1; no reliable D call. Germline loops: CDR1 MNHNS, CDR2 SASEGT. CDR3 length: 13 residues. Trimming stripped 4 bases from V and 7 bases from J, with 11 bases between.

Details on this clonotype: This may be a read error: a much more frequent sequence differs by one nucleotide. The genes are TRBV12-3 or TRBV12-4 and TRBJ1-3, with D uncertain. The CDR3 length is 14 residues. V lost 7 bases to trimming and J lost 1 base, with 11 bases between them. The chain's CDR3 is CASIVGESGNTIYF. Here the CDR3 DNA reads TGTGCCAGCATCGTCGGGGAATCTGGAAACACCATATATTTT.

At least ten counts were recorded for this clonotype. V gene TRBV2 combines with J gene TRBJ1-4, with a possible D match to TRBD1 (5 bases). The CDR3 sequence is 13 residues long. The V end lost 8 bases, the J end lost 5 bases, and 12 bases lay between the germline ends. Germline assignment: CDR1 SNHLY and CDR2 FYNNEI. The CDR3 sequence is CASCRDRNEKLFF. DNA for the CDR3: TGTGCCAGCTGCAGGGATCGAAATGAAAAACTGTTTTTT.

This clonotype was recorded at least ten times. CDR3 nucleotides: TGCGCCAGCAGCCCAAGCGGGTCGCTCCAAGAGACCCAGTACTTC. The encoded protein is CASSPSGSLQETQYF. The V gene is TRBV4-1, the J gene TRBJ2-5; tentative D call: TRBD2 (6 bases). Trimming cost V 4 bases and J 1 base, with 13 bases left between them. Germline CDR1 MGHRA, CDR2 YSYEKL. The CDR3 spans 15 residues.

This clonotype occurred many times. The CDR3 sequence: CASSFDGLDTQYF. DNA of the CDR3: TGTGCCAGCAGCTTCGATGGTTTAGATACGCAGTATTTT. V and J are TRBV7-9 and TRBJ2-3, with unresolved D. Per the germline V gene, CDR1 is SEHNR and CDR2 is FQNEAQ (reference sequence). The CDR3 has 13 residues. The V and J ends lost 3 bases and 5 bases respectively, with 9 bases between them. Looking up the rest from reference TRBV7-9 and TRBJ2-3 gives the full variable domain: DTGVSQNPRHKITKRGQNVTFRCDPISEHNRLYWYRQTLGQGPEFLTYFQNEAQLEKSRLLSDRFSAERPKGSFSTLEIQRTEQGDSAMYLCASSFDGLDTQYFGPGTRLTVL.

The CDR3 loop reads CASSQDKDLSSYNEQFF. The CDR3 DNA follows: TGCGCCAGCAGCCAAGATAAAGACCTAAGCTCCTACAATGAGCAGTTCTTC. The rearrangement links TRBV4-1 to TRBJ2-1; D gene unclear. V was trimmed by 0 bases and J by 0 bases, leaving 12 bases between them. The CDR3 is made up of 17 amino acids. Germline CDR1 reads MGHRA; CDR2 reads YSYEKL.

This chain connects TRBV3-1 to TRBJ1-1, with D perhaps matching TRBD1 (5 bases). V was cut by 4 bases and J by 3 bases, with 15 bases left in between. The CDR3 runs to 15 residues. Germline-derived CDR1 and CDR2 are LGHDT and YNNKEL (reference sequence). DNA of the CDR3: TGTGCCAGCAGCCCTACTGGTAGGGGCGACACTGAAGCTTTCTTT. Its protein product is CASSPTGRGDTEAFF. Complete variable domain (other parts from reference TRBV3-1 and TRBJ1-1): DTAVSQTPKYLVTQMGNDKSIKCEQNLGHDTMYWYKQDSKKFLKIMFSYNNKELIINETVPNRFSPKSPDKAHLNLHINSLELGDSAVYFCASSPTGRGDTEAFFGQGTRLTVV.

The table lists this clonotype with many counts. V is TRBV12-3 or TRBV12-4 and J is TRBJ2-1; D might be TRBD2 (5 bases). V gave up 6 bases and J gave up 7 bases, with 10 bases separating them. This CDR3 has 12 amino acids. CDR3 nucleotides: TGTGCCAGCAGCCCACTAGTGAATGAGCAGTTCTTC. Protein product: CASSPLVNEQFF.

Concerning this clonotype itself: A much larger clone differs by one base, so this may be a read error. The chain is built from TRBV5-1 and TRBJ2-1; D is tentatively TRBD1 or TRBD2 (5 bases each). The DNA end lines up better with TRBJ2-7; the J call may be wrong. Germline CDR1 is SGHRS and CDR2 is YFSETQ. CDR3 length: 17 residues. CDR3: CASSYQLGTDTYNEQYF. The CDR3 DNA is TGTGCCAGCAGCTATCAACTAGGGACCGACACATACAATGAGCAGTACTTC.

This clonotype was picked up many times. The V gene is TRBV20-1, the J gene TRBJ1-2, with 9 nucleotides matching TRBD1. The CDR3 is 15 amino acids. The germline V gene encodes CDR1 DFQATT and CDR2 SNEGSKA (reference sequence). V gave up 5 bases and J gave up 4 bases; unmatched junction bases: 11. Here the CDR3 reads CSAGSGQGLLYGYTF. Here the CDR3 DNA reads TGCAGTGCTGGCTCGGGACAGGGCCTACTCTATGGCTACACCTTC.

In its sample, this clonotype was seen many times. A junction boundary mismatches the germline segment, possibly from a read error. The chain employs TRBV5-1 and TRBJ2-7, with D perhaps matching TRBD2 (5 bases). The CDR3 has 13 residues. Germline V lookup: CDR1 SGHRS, CDR2 YFSETQ. In DNA form, the CDR3 reads TGTGCCAGCAGCTTCGGGGTTACCTACGAGCAGTACTTC. Translated: CASSFGVTYEQYF.